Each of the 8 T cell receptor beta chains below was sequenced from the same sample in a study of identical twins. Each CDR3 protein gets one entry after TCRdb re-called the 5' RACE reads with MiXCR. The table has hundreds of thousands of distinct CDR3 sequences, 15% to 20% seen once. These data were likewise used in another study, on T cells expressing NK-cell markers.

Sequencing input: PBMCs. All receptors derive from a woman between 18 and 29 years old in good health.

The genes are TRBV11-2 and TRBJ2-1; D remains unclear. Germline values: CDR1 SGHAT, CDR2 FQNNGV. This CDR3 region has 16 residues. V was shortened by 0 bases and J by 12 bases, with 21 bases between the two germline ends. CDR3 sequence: CASSLDSDRVVLGQFF. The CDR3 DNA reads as TGTGCCAGCAGCTTAGACTCAGATCGGGTAGTCCTCGGGCAGTTCTTC.

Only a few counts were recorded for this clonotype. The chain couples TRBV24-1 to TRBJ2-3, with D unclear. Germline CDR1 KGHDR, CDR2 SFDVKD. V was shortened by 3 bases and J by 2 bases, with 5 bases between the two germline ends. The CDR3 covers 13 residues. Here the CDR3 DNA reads TGTGCCACCAGTGATCCGATCACAGATACGCAGTATTTT. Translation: CATSDPITDTQYF.

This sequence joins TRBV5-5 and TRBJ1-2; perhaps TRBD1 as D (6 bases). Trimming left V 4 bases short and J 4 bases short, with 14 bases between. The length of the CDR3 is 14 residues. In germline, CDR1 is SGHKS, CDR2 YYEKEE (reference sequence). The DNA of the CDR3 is TGTGCCAGCAGCCCGAGGACAGCGGGCTATGGCTACACCTTC. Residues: CASSPRTAGYGYTF.

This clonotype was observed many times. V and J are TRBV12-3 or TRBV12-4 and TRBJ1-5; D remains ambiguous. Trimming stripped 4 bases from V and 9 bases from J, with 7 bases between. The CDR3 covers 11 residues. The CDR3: CASSSMRPQHF. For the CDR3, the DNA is TGTGCCAGCAGTTCCATGAGGCCCCAGCATTTT.

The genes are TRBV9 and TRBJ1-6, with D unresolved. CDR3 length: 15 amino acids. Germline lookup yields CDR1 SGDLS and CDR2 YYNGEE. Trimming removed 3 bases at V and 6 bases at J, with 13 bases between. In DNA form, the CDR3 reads TGTGCCAGCAGCGCGCGGGATAGACCTAATTCACCCCTCCACTTT. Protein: CASSARDRPNSPLHF.

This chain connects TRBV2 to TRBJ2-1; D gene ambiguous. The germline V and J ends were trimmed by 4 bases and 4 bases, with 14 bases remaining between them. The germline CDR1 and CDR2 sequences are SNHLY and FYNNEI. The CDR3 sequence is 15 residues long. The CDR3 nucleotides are TGTGCCAGCAGTGGTTACACCCTGGGGTACAATGAGCAGTTCTTC. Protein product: CASSGYTLGYNEQFF.

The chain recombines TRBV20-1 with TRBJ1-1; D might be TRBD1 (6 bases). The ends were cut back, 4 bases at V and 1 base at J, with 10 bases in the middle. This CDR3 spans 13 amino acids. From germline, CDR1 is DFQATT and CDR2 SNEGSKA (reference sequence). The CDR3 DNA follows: TGCAGTGCTACAGGGGCCCCGAACACTGAAGCTTTCTTT. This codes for CSATGAPNTEAFF.

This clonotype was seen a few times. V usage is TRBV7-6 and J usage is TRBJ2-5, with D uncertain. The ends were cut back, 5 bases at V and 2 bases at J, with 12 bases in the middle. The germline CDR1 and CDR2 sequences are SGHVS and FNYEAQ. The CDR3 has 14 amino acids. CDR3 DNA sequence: TGTGCCAGCAGCATGCGACACCTTCAAGAGACCCAGTACTTC. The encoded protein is CASSMRHLQETQYF.